The source of this T cell receptor (beta chain) is a study of blood T cell repertoires in COVID-19. Study-level information: The United States, Italy and Spain provided the acute and convalescent COVID-19 samples. From T cells, B-cell-depleted T cells, or PBMCs came the material, which was cDNA or gDNA.

In germline, CDR1 is SGHVS, CDR2 FQNEAQ. Trimming took 5 bases from V and 6 from J, leaving 11 bases between them. This CDR3 is built from 12 residues. In the original workflow: Reference gene primer amplification gave estimated nucleated cell counts. Profiling relied on immunoSEQ multiplex PCR, and the TCRdb table lists in-frame clones only, not all of them. V and J calls and clone size are those listed in that table; D and trimming were worked out from the DNA. This sample has around 160,000 clones, with 80% found just once. Material: peripheral blood. The rearrangement uses TRBV7-8 and TRBJ2-7, with a possible D match to TRBD2 (6 bases). The receptor was derived from a man in his sixties with active or convalescent COVID-19. The CDR3 loop reads CASSLEAGEQYF. The CDR3 DNA reads TGTGCCAGCAGCCTCGAAGCGGGCGAGCAGTACTTC.